A single sample is the source of the 31 T cell receptor beta chains below, sequenced in a study of low-dose radiotherapy and immunotherapy resistance in tumors. Primers targeting TRAV and TRBV primed first-strand cDNA, covering alpha and beta chains. PCR amplification of the TCRs was performed with Phusion for 20 PCR cycles, and it relied on a constant-region primer together with a V-primer adapter. TCRdb reanalysed the reads using MiXCR and keeps one entry per CDR3 protein. Among about 9,800 distinct CDR3 sequences listed, around 75% were seen once. The receptors here all came from a human donor with advanced metastatic prostate, ovarian, gallbladder or colorectal cancer (not recorded which). This table probably holds off-target reads from a library built for another chain.

The chain has TRBV29-1 and TRBJ2-1; D could derive from TRBD1 or TRBD2 (5 bases each). This CDR3 has 13 residues. V dropped 1 base and J dropped 10 bases, with 14 bases sitting between them. CDR1 and CDR2 from the germline V gene are SQVTM and ANQGSEA. The CDR3 DNA reads TGCAGCGTTGAAGTCCCGGGGCGTGCCGAGCAGTTCTTC. It is translated as CSVEVPGRAEQFF.

This clonotype was counted a single time. The V call is TRBV3-1, the J call TRBJ2-1; D may correspond to TRBD1 or TRBD2 (6 bases each). Germline V gene sequence: CDR1 LGHDT, CDR2 YNNKEL (reference sequence). The ends were cut back, 0 bases at V and 11 bases at J, with 14 bases in the middle. The CDR3 covers 14 residues. CDR3 sequence: CASSQEGAGGQQFF. CDR3 sequence (DNA): TGTGCCAGCAGCCAAGAAGGTGCTGGGGGGCAGCAGTTCTTC.

The V gene is TRBV10-3, the J gene TRBJ2-2, with D uncertain. Trimming removed 5 bases at V and 6 bases at J, with 10 bases between. CDR3 length: 13 amino acids. Germline assignment: CDR1 ENHRY and CDR2 SYGVKD. The CDR3 region has the DNA TGTGCCATCAGTTGGGAAATGTCCGGGGAGCTGTTTTTT. As protein: CAISWEMSGELFF.

The rearrangement joins TRBV4-3 to TRBJ2-1; 8 bases match TRBD2. The CDR3 sequence is 13 residues long. Trimming cost V 4 bases and J 8 bases; bases outside gene matches: 4. Germline CDR1 LGHNA, CDR2 YSLEER. CDR3 DNA sequence: TGCGCCAGCAGCCGCCAGCGGGAGTATGAGCAGTTCTTC. Its translation is CASSRQREYEQFF.

The chain combines TRBV24-1 with TRBJ2-1, with unresolved D. Per the germline V gene, CDR1 is KGHDR and CDR2 is SFDVKD. The length of the CDR3 is 13 residues. With 8 bases removed from V and 2 bases from J, the gap between germline ends came to 9 bases. The CDR3 loop reads CATTSETYNEQFF. CDR3 coding DNA: TGTGCCACCACCTCTGAGACCTACAATGAGCAGTTCTTC.

This chain connects TRBV19 to TRBJ2-3; no definite D call. Deletions cut 5 bases from V and 2 bases from J, with 11 bases between. The CDR3 extends over 14 amino acids. Germline V gene sequence: CDR1 LNHDA, CDR2 SQIVND (reference sequence). The CDR3 nucleotides are TGTGCCAGTAGTCCAAACGCCCCCACAGATACGCAGTATTTT. The encoded protein is CASSPNAPTDTQYF.

The rearrangement joins TRBV28 to TRBJ2-5; D not certain. Germline values: CDR1 MDHEN, CDR2 SYDVKM. V was shortened by 5 bases and J by 2 bases, with 9 bases between the two germline ends. This CDR3 has 13 amino acids. CDR3 coding DNA: TGTGCCAGCAGTCGACAATTACAAGAGACCCAGTACTTC. Protein product: CASSRQLQETQYF.

This chain joins TRBV11-2 and TRBJ2-2; possibly TRBD1 for D (6 bases). CDR3 length: 16 amino acids. V shed 5 bases and J shed 6 bases, with 19 bases lying between them. The germline V gene encodes CDR1 SGHAT and CDR2 FQNNGV. CDR3 DNA: TGTGCCAGCAGCATCCGCGACAGGTCCGGGGCCGGGGAGCTGTTTTTT. Its protein product is CASSIRDRSGAGELFF.

The J gene is TRBJ2-1, the V gene TRBV12-3 or TRBV12-4; 8 bases align to TRBD2. J was trimmed by 0 bases and V by 4 bases; bases with no gene match: 11. This CDR3 contains 18 residues. The CDR3 sequence: CASSSAAGGSSSYNEQFF. CDR3 sequence (DNA): TGTGCCAGCAGTTCCGCGGCGGGAGGCTCCAGCTCCTACAATGAGCAGTTCTTC.

Only one count was recorded for this clonotype. The chain combines TRBV20-1 with TRBJ2-5, with TRBD2 matching 10 bases. Germline V gives CDR1 DFQATT, CDR2 SNEGSKA (reference sequence). The CDR3 runs to 14 residues. Trimming took 6 bases from V and 5 from J; bases not matched to a gene: 9. The CDR3 region is CSAALLSGRETQYF. DNA for the CDR3: TGCAGTGCCGCACTCCTTAGCGGGAGGGAGACCCAGTACTTC.

This chain uses TRBV28 with TRBJ2-2, with 8 bases lining up with TRBD1. The CDR3 consists of 16 residues. Germline lookup yields CDR1 MDHEN and CDR2 SYDVKM. Trimming took 4 bases from V and 0 from J; bases not matched to a gene: 4. CDR3 region: CASSSWDRSNTGELFF. CDR3 coding DNA: TGTGCCAGCAGTTCCTGGGACAGGTCGAACACCGGGGAGCTGTTTTTT.

CDR3 sequence: CASSLSEQFF. CDR3 nucleotides: TGTGCCAGCAGCTTGAGTGAGCAGTTCTTC. This chain joins TRBV7-2 and TRBJ2-1; D call uncertain. Per germline, CDR1 SGHTA and CDR2 FQGNSA. Trimming removed 3 bases at V and 9 bases at J, with 3 bases between. This CDR3 is built from 10 residues.

The chain joins TRBV4-3 to TRBJ2-3, with 12 bases lining up with TRBD2. Trimming at V came to 5 bases and at J to 4 bases, leaving 13 bases not matched to a gene. The CDR3 covers 18 residues. CDR1 is LGHNA and CDR2 is YSLEER in the germline V gene. The DNA for the CDR3 is TGCGCCAGCAGCAGTTCTGGGCTAGCGGGAGGGCCCGCAGATACGCAGTATTTT. Translated: CASSSSGLAGGPADTQYF.

Here the CDR3 reads CASSPAGGRSNTGELFF. The DNA of the CDR3 is TGTGCCAGCAGCCCCGCGGGGGGCCGGTCGAACACCGGGGAGCTGTTTTTT. The gene calls are TRBV5-4 and TRBJ2-2; 8 bases line up with TRBD2. Trimming at V came to 4 bases and at J to 0 bases, leaving 8 bases not matched to a gene. In germline, CDR1 is SGHNT, CDR2 YYREEE (reference sequence). The CDR3 is made up of 17 amino acids.

This chain links TRBV5-6 with TRBJ1-5, with TRBD1 matching over 9 bases. The CDR3 is 16 amino acids. Germline V CDR1 and CDR2: SGHDT, YYEEEE. The V gene end was trimmed by 3 bases and the J gene end by 1 base; junction bases not matched to a gene: 5. The DNA of the CDR3 is TGTGCCAGCAGCTCCCGGGGACAGGGAAGCAATCAGCCCCAGCATTTT. Amino acid sequence: CASSSRGQGSNQPQHF.

This chain connects TRBV12-3 or TRBV12-4 to TRBJ2-3; the match to TRBD2 covers 8 bases. V lost 7 bases and J lost 0; bases outside the gene matches: 9. The length of the CDR3 is 16 residues. CDR3 nucleotides: TGTGCCAGCAAACTAGGTAGCGGGGCCAGCACAGATACGCAGTATTTT. Its protein is CASKLGSGASTDTQYF.

V and J are TRBV29-1 and TRBJ2-7, with 7 bases matching TRBD2. J lost 3 bases, V lost 3 bases, and 2 bases had no gene match. The CDR3 is 12 amino acids. Germline V gene sequence: CDR1 SQVTM, CDR2 ANQGSEA. Here the CDR3 reads CSVDGEGYEQYF. In DNA form, the CDR3 reads TGCAGCGTTGATGGGGAGGGCTACGAGCAGTACTTC.

This chain links TRBV5-1 with TRBJ1-4, with D possibly TRBD1 on 5 matching bases. CDR1 and CDR2 from the germline V gene are SGHRS and YFSETQ. Trimming stripped 7 bases from V and 4 bases from J, with 14 bases between. The length of the CDR3 is 14 residues. CDR3 coding DNA: TGCGCCAGCGGCTCAGGGCAGCTTAATGAAAAACTGTTTTTT. The encoded protein is CASGSGQLNEKLFF.

The rearrangement uses TRBV12-3 or TRBV12-4 and TRBJ2-3; TRBD1 agrees at 7 bases. This CDR3 spans 16 amino acids. V was clipped by 5 bases and J by 8 bases; unmatched bases: 16. CDR3 coding DNA: TGTGCCAGCAGTCCGAACAGGGGTGCCGGGTCAGGTACGCAGTATTTT. This gives the protein CASSPNRGAGSGTQYF.

This rearrangement joins TRBV20-1 to TRBJ2-1; possibly TRBD2 for D (6 bases). Trimming removed 5 bases at V and 3 bases at J, with 11 bases between. The germline CDR1 and CDR2 sequences are DFQATT and SNEGSKA (reference sequence). The CDR3 totals 13 residues. CDR3 nucleotides: TGCAGTGCTCCGGGGGTCTACTACAATGAGCAGTTCTTC. Its protein product is CSAPGVYYNEQFF.

This chain joins TRBV26 and TRBJ2-7; the D call TRBD1 from the table was never checked on the DNA. TRBV26 is assigned pseudogene status. The CDR3 length is 14 residues. CDR3 amino acids: CASSSGTGVYEQYF. CDR3 coding DNA: TGTGCCAGCAGTTCAGGGACAGGGGTCTACGAGCAGTACTTC.

This sequence joins TRBV4-2 and TRBJ2-1; no reliable D call. The V gene lost 0 bases and the J gene lost 15 bases, with 9 bases spanning the gap. Germline V gives CDR1 LGHNA, CDR2 YNFKEQ. The CDR3 runs 11 residues. CDR3: CASSQDGPRFF. CDR3 nucleotide sequence: TGTGCCAGCAGCCAAGATGGTCCCCGGTTCTTC.

This clonotype has a handful of counts. The gene calls are TRBV6-5 and TRBJ1-2; no definite D call. Germline V lookup: CDR1 MNHEY, CDR2 SVGAGI. The CDR3 length is 13 residues. Between the trimmed V and J ends, which lost 5 bases and 3 bases, there was a span of 10 bases. The CDR3 is CASSKGSDYGYTF. The DNA for the CDR3 is TGTGCCAGCAGTAAGGGATCGGACTATGGCTACACCTTC.

V usage is TRBV6-8 and J usage is TRBJ1-1, with 8 positions matching TRBD1. The CDR3 length is 14 residues. CDR1 and CDR2 from the germline V gene are MNHGY and SAAAGT. Losses at the gene ends were 5 bases for V and 4 bases for J; bases not matched to a gene: 6. The CDR3 here is CASSHPQGATEAFF. In DNA form, the CDR3 reads TGTGCCAGCAGTCATCCCCAGGGGGCCACTGAAGCTTTCTTT.

V and J are TRBV2 and TRBJ2-1; TRBD2 aligns across 9 bases. The V gene end was trimmed by 4 bases and the J gene end by 7 bases; junction bases not matched to a gene: 8. Germline-derived CDR1 and CDR2 are SNHLY and FYNNEI. This CDR3 contains 15 residues. DNA for the CDR3: TGTGCCAGCAGTGTTAGCGGGAGCCTTCTGAATGAGCAGTTCTTC. Residues: CASSVSGSLLNEQFF.

V gene TRBV5-1 combines with J gene TRBJ2-3, with 8 bases aligning to TRBD1. The CDR3 has 14 amino acids. The J segment lost 3 bases and the V segment lost 4 bases, leaving 4 bases of the junction unmatched. The V gene's germline CDR1 is SGHRS and CDR2 YFSETQ. CDR3 DNA sequence: TGCGCCAGCAGCCGCGGACAGGGAACAGATACGCAGTATTTT. Translating gives CASSRGQGTDTQYF.

This clonotype was observed a few times. V and J are TRBV28 and TRBJ2-7; 10 bases map to TRBD2. The germline V gene has CDR1 MDHEN and CDR2 SYDVKM. Trimming at V came to 10 bases and at J to 3 bases, leaving 6 bases not matched to a gene. CDR3 length: 13 amino acids. CDR3 DNA: TGTGCCACCAAAGCGGGAGGGCTCTACGAGCAGTACTTC. It codes for CATKAGGLYEQYF.

This clonotype was detected only once. The V and J genes are TRBV12-3 or TRBV12-4 and TRBJ1-2; the D is unclear. The CDR3 spans 13 residues. V lost 6 bases, J lost 7 bases, and 15 bases lay in between. The CDR3 DNA is TGTGCCAGCAGGGGAAAAGGGTTATCTGGCTACACCTTC. Translated, it gives CASRGKGLSGYTF.

V usage is TRBV28 and J usage is TRBJ2-7; TRBD2 aligns across 7 bases. Trimming took 1 base from V and 2 from J; bases not matched to a gene: 8. The V gene's germline CDR1 is MDHEN and CDR2 SYDVKM. The CDR3 consists of 16 residues. CDR3 protein: CASSLSYGRQTYEQYF. CDR3 coding DNA: TGTGCCAGCAGTTTATCGTACGGGAGGCAGACCTACGAGCAGTACTTC.

The chain uses TRBV30 and TRBJ2-7; no definite D call. The CDR3 sequence is 13 residues long. Between the trimmed V and J ends, which lost 0 bases and 4 bases, there was a span of 10 bases. The germline CDR1 and CDR2 sequences are GTSNPN and SVGIG (reference sequence). The CDR3 nucleotides are TGTGCCTGGAGTGTGGGCGAGCTTTACGAGCAGTACTTC. The encoded protein is CAWSVGELYEQYF.

The gene calls are TRBV28 and TRBJ2-2; D remains unclear. Germline V CDR1 and CDR2: MDHEN, SYDVKM. The CDR3 covers 13 residues. The germline V and J ends were trimmed by 6 bases and 8 bases, with 13 bases remaining between them. The CDR3 loop reads CASSQSAGGELFF. CDR3 sequence (DNA): TGTGCCAGCAGCCAGAGCGCCGGGGGGGAGCTGTTTTTT.